The clone carrying this T cell receptor (beta chain) showed up just once. What it recognizes is unknown. This record comes from a study of shared clonotypes between healthy human individuals. Clones were sequenced by immunoSEQ multiplex PCR, and TCRdb holds only the in-frame ones, with some missing. Counted here are roughly 2 million clones, approximately 96% occurring once; the ten biggest clones make up 0.1% to 0.15%. Trimming removed 0 bases at V and 5 bases at J, with 11 bases between. CDR1 and CDR2 (germline): LNHNV, YYDKDF (reference sequence). The CDR3 is 15 residues long. Study conclusions and caveats: Shared clonotypes across all four donors exceeded non-shared ones in generation probability.

The receptor's source is a man aged 18-30 years in good health. The sequencing sample was made of naive CD4+ T cells sorted from blood. Subset in this sample: CD45RA+ positively selected. This chain uses TRBV15 with TRBJ2-1; D could derive from TRBD1 or TRBD2 (6 bases each). CDR3 in DNA: TGTGCCACCAGCAGAGATGGAGGGGGAAACAATGAGCAGTTCTTC. This sequence encodes CATSRDGGGNNEQFF. The full variable domain, rest sourced from reference TRBV15 and TRBJ2-1, is DAMVIQNPRYQVTQFGKPVTLSCSQTLNHNVMYWYQQKSSQAPKLLFHYYDKDFNNEADTPDNFQSRRPNTSFCFLDIRSPGLGDTAMYLCATSRDGGGNNEQFFGPGTRLTVL.